What follows are 10 T cell receptor beta chains derived from one specimen sequenced in a study of identical twins. TCRdb called the 5' RACE reads again in MiXCR, with one record for every CDR3 protein. The sample has 500,000 to 650,000 distinct CDR3 sequences, less than 9% seen once. These data were likewise used in another study, on yellow fever vaccine responses in identical twins.

The material sequenced was PBMCs. The receptor source for this set is a woman aged 18 to 35 in good health.

This clonotype was counted a few times. The chain links TRBV4-1 to TRBJ1-3; tentatively, D is TRBD1 (5 bases). Germline V CDR1 and CDR2: MGHRA, YSYEKL. The CDR3 spans 16 residues. Trimming removed 0 bases from V and 0 bases from J, with 9 bases in between. The CDR3 nucleotides read TGCGCCAGCAGCCAAGAAGGGGCTTCCTCTGGAAACACCATATATTTT. Residues: CASSQEGASSGNTIYF.

This clonotype was recorded a few times. V usage is TRBV24-1 and J usage is TRBJ2-1; D unclear. Germline CDR1 is KGHDR and CDR2 is SFDVKD. The germline V and J ends were trimmed by 0 bases and 5 bases, with 10 bases remaining between them. This CDR3 comprises 15 residues. The DNA of the CDR3 is TGTGCCACCAGTGATTTGATAACCCCCAACAATGAGCAGTTCTTC. Translating it yields CATSDLITPNNEQFF.

The CDR3 DNA reads TGTGCCAGCAGCGGGCCGGGACAGGGGGGAACCGGGGAGCTGTTTTTT. Translation gives CASSGPGQGGTGELFF. This rearrangement joins TRBV9 to TRBJ2-2, with 11 bases lining up with TRBD1. With 3 bases clipped from V and 5 bases from J, the junction kept 6 bases outside the gene matches. CDR1 is SGDLS and CDR2 is YYNGEE in the germline V gene. This CDR3 contains 16 residues.

The chain has TRBV29-1 and TRBJ2-1, with a tentative D call TRBD2 (5 bases). Germline V lookup: CDR1 SQVTM, CDR2 ANQGSEA. The ends were cut back, 5 bases at V and 5 bases at J, with 16 bases in the middle. The CDR3 length is 14 residues. The CDR3 loop reads CSVTPTRSHNEQFF. Written as DNA, the CDR3 is TGCAGCGTTACCCCTACTAGATCCCACAATGAGCAGTTCTTC.

The chain links TRBV7-9 to TRBJ2-7; TRBD1 might be the D (5 bases). The V gene lost 5 bases and the J gene lost 5 bases, with 16 bases spanning the gap. In germline, CDR1 is SEHNR, CDR2 FQNEAQ (reference sequence). The CDR3 is made up of 14 amino acids. CDR3 sequence reads: CASSQALQVNEQYF. The CDR3 nucleotides read TGTGCCAGCAGCCAAGCGTTACAGGTTAACGAGCAGTACTTC.

This clonotype has a handful of counts. V gene TRBV12-3 or TRBV12-4 combines with J gene TRBJ1-1; 7 positions agree with TRBD1. The CDR3 runs 14 residues. The ends lost 2 bases at V and 4 bases at J; junction bases unmatched: 4. The CDR3 sequence is CASSLKAGGTEAFF. The CDR3 DNA reads TGTGCCAGCAGTTTAAAGGCAGGGGGCACTGAAGCTTTCTTT.

At least ten counts were recorded for this clonotype. V gene TRBV28 combines with J gene TRBJ2-3; no clear D. Between the trimmed V and J ends, which lost 2 bases and 2 bases, there was a span of 11 bases. The germline V gene has CDR1 MDHEN and CDR2 SYDVKM. The CDR3 covers 15 residues. The CDR3 nucleotides are TGTGCCAGCAGTTTAGAGACCCTAATCACAGATACGCAGTATTTT. Encoded protein: CASSLETLITDTQYF.

This clonotype was seen many times. The chain couples TRBV5-1 to TRBJ2-7; D is possibly TRBD2 (6 bases). CDR1 and CDR2 from the germline V gene are SGHRS and YFSETQ. The CDR3 sequence is 15 residues long. V was clipped by 1 base and J by 0 bases, with 11 bases between them. CDR3 amino acids: CASSLNGGSSYEQYF. The CDR3 nucleotides read TGCGCCAGCAGCTTGAACGGGGGTAGCTCCTACGAGCAGTACTTC.

This clonotype came up a few times. The chain joins TRBV24-1 to TRBJ2-1; no definite D call. The CDR3 contains 14 residues. V lost 5 bases, J lost 5 bases, and 12 bases lay in between. Germline V gene sequence: CDR1 KGHDR, CDR2 SFDVKD. The CDR3 nucleotides are TGTGCCACCAGTGGTATCCAGCAACACAATGAGCAGTTCTTC. It yields the protein CATSGIQQHNEQFF.

This clonotype has a handful of counts. The V call is TRBV14, the J call TRBJ2-1; no firm D call. V lost 0 bases, J lost 10 bases, and 10 bases lay in between. CDR1 is SGHDN, CDR2 FVKESK, per germline. There are 13 residues in the CDR3. This chain's CDR3 is CASSQEMAGEQFF. The DNA for the CDR3 is TGTGCCAGCAGCCAAGAAATGGCAGGAGAGCAGTTCTTC.